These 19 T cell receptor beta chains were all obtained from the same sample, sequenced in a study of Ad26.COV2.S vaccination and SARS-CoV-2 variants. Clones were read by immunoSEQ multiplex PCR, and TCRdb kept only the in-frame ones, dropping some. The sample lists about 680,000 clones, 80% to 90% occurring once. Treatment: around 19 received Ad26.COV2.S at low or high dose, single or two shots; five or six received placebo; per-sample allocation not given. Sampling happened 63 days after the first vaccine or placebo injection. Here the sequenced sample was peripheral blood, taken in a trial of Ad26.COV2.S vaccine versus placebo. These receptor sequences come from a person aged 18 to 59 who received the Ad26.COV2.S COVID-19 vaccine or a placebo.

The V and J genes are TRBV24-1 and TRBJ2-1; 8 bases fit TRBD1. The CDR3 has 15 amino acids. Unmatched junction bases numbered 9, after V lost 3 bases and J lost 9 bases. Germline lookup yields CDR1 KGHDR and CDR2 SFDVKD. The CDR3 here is CATSDEGQGFFEQFF. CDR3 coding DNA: TGTGCCACCAGTGATGAAGGACAGGGCTTCTTTGAGCAGTTCTTC.

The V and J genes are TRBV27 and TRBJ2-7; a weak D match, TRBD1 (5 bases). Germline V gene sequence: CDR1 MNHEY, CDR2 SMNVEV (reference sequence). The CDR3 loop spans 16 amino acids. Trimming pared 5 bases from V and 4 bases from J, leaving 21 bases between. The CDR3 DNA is TGTGCCAGCAGTCGCTCTCAAGGCGCAGGGATGTACGAGCAGTACTTC. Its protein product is CASSRSQGAGMYEQYF.

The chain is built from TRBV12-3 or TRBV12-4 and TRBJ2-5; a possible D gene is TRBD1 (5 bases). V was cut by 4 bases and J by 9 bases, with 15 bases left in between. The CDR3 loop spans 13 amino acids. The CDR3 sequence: CASSSGHGWSQYF. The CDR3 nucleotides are TGTGCCAGCAGTTCCGGACACGGGTGGTCCCAGTACTTC.

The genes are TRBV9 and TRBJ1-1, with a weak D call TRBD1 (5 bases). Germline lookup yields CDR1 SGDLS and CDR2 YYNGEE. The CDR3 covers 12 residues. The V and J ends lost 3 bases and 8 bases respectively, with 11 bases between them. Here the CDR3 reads CASSEGATEAFF. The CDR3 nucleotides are TGTGCCAGCAGCGAAGGGGCAACAGAAGCTTTCTTT.

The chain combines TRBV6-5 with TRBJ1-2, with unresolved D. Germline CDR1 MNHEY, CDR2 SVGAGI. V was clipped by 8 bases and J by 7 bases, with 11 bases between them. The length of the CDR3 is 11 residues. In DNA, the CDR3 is TGTGCCAGCTCGTCCGGGAGTGGCTACACCTTC. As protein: CASSSGSGYTF.

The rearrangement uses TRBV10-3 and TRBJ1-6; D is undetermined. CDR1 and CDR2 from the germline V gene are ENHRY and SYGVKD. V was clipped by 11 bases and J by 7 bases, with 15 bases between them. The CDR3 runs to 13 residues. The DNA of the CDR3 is TGTGCCGGAAGTAGGGCTTTAAATTCACCCCTCCACTTT. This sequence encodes CAGSRALNSPLHF.

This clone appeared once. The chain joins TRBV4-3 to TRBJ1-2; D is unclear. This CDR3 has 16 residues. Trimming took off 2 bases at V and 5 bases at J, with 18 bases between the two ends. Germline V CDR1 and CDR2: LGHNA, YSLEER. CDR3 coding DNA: TGCGCCAGCAGCCAAACAACACACTCACGGTTATATGGCTACACCTTC. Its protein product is CASSQTTHSRLYGYTF.

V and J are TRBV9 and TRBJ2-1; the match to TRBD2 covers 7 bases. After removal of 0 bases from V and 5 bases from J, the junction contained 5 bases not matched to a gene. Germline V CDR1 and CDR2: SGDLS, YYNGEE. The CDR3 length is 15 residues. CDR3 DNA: TGTGCCAGCAGCGTAGTGGCGGGAGTGGACAATGAGCAGTTCTTC. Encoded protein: CASSVVAGVDNEQFF.

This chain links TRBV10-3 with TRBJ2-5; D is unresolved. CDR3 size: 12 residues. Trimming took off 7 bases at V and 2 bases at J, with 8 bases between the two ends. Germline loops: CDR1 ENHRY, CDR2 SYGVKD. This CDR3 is CAIKTQQETQYF. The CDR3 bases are TGTGCCATCAAAACTCAACAAGAGACCCAGTACTTC.

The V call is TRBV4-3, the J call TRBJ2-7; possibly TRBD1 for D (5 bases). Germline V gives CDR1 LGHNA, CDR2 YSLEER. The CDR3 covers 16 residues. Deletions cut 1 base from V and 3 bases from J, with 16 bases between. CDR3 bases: TGCGCCAGCAGCCAAGCGGCCAGGGAACCCTACTACGAGCAGTACTTC. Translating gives CASSQAAREPYYEQYF.

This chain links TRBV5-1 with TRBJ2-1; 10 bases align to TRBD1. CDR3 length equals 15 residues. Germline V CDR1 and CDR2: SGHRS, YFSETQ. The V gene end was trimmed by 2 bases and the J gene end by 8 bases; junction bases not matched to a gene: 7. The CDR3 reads CASSLGTGVVDEQFF. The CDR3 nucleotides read TGCGCCAGCAGCTTAGGGACAGGGGTAGTCGATGAGCAGTTCTTC.

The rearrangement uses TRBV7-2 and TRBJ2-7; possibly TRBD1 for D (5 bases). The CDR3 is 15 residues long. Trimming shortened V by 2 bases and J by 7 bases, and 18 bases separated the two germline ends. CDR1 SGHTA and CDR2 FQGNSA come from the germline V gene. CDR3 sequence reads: CASSLRGGGLGEQYF. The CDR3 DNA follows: TGTGCCAGCAGCTTAAGGGGTGGCGGATTGGGGGAGCAGTACTTC.

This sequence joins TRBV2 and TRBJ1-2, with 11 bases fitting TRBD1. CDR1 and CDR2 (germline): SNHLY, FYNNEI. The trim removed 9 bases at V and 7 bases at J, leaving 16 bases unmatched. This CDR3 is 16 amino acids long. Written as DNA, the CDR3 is TGTGCCAGAAGTCTCGCCGGGACAGGGGGAATAGGTGGCTACACCTTC. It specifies CARSLAGTGGIGGYTF.

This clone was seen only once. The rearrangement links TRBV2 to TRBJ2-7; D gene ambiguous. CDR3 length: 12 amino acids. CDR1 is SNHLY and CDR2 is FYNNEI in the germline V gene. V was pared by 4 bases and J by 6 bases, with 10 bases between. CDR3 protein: CASSVSTFEQYF. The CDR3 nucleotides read TGTGCCAGCAGTGTCTCTACATTCGAGCAGTACTTC.

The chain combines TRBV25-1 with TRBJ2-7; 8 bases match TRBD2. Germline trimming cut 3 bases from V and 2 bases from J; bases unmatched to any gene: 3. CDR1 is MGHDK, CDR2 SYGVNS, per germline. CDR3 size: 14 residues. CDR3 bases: TGTGCCAGCAGTGACGGAGCGGGAGCCTACGAGCAGTACTTC. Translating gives CASSDGAGAYEQYF.

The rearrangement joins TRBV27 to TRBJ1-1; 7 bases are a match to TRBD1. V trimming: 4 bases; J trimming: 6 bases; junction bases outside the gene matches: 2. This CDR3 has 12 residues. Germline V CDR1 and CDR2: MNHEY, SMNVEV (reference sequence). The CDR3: CASSYTGAEAFF. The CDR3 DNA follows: TGTGCCAGCAGTTACACAGGGGCTGAAGCTTTCTTT.

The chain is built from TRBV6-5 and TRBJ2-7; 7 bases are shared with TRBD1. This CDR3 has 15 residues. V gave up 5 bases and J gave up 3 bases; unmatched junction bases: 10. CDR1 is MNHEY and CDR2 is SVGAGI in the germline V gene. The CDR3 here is CASSPLTGNDYEQYF. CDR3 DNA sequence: TGTGCCAGCAGTCCGCTGACAGGGAATGACTACGAGCAGTACTTC.

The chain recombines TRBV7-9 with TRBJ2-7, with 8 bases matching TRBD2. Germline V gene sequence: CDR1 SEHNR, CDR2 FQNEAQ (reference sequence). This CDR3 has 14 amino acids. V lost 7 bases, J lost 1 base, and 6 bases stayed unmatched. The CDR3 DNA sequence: TGTGCCAGCACCCTAAGCGGGAGTTCCTACGAGCAGTACTTC. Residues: CASTLSGSSYEQYF.

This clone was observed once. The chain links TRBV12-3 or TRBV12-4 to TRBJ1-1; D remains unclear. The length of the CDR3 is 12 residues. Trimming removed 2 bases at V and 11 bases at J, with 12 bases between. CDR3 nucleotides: TGTGCCAGCAGTTTAATGGGCGGCGGGGCTTTCTTT. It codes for CASSLMGGGAFF.